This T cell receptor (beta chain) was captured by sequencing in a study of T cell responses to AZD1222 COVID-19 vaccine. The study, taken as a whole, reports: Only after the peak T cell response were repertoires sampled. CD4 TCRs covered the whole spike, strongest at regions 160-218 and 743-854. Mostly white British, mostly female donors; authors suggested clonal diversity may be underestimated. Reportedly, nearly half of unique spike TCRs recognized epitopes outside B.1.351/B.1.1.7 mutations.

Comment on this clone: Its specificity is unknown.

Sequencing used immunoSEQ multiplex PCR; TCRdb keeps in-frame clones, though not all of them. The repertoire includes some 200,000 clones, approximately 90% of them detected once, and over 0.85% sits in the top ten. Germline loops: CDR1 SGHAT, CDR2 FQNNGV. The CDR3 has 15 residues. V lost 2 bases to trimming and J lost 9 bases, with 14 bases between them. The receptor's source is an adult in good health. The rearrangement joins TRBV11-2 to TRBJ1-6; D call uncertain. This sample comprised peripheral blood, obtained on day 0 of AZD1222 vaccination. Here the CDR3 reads CASSLTNRGSSPLHF. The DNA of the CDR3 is TGTGCCAGCAGCTTAACGAATCGTGGTAGTTCACCCCTCCACTTT.